This T cell receptor (beta chain) was sequenced for a study of blood T cells in healthy people across ages. The wider study: Template switching caught about one barcoded beta molecule for each two T cells. Study-level points and caveats: Strong correlation was found linking TCR beta diversity to naive T cell percentage. Unsorted PBMC input precluded a conclusive naive versus antigen-experienced comparison.

The length of the CDR3 is 11 residues. V lost 5 bases and J lost 1, with 5 bases in between. Germline V gene lookup returns CDR1 GTSNPN and CDR2 SVGIG (reference sequence). Through a sample-barcoded 5' primer and a J-beta primer mix, a second PCR was run for roughly 6 to 12 cycles. From the 5' RACE reads, TCRdb called clonotypes with MiXCR, one entry per CDR3 protein. This table holds hundreds of thousands of distinct CDR3 sequences, around 45% found once. Each donor supplied around 10 milliliters of peripheral blood. A word on this clonotype: The target antigen is unknown.

This sequence originates from a woman between 55 and 75 years old in good health. V gene TRBV30 combines with J gene TRBJ1-2; D unclear. Sequenced material: blood. The CDR3 region is CAWGINYGYTF. The CDR3 nucleotides read TGTGCCTGGGGCATTAACTATGGCTACACCTTC.